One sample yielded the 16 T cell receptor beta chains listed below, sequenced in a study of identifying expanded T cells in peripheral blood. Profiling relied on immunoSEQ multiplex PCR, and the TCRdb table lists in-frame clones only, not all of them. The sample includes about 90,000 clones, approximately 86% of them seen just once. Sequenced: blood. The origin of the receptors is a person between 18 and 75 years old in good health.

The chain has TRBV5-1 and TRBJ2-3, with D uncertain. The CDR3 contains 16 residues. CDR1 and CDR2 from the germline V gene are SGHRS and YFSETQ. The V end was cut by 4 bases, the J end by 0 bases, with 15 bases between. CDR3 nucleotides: TGCGCCAGCAGCGTACAAGGATCAGCTAGCACAGATACGCAGTATTTT. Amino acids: CASSVQGSASTDTQYF.

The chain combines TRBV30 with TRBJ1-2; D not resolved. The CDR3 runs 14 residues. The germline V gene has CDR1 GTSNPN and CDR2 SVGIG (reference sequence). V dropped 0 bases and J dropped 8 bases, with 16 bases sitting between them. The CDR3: CAWSVHNTLEGYTF. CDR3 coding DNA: TGTGCCTGGAGTGTACATAACACCCTCGAAGGCTACACCTTC.

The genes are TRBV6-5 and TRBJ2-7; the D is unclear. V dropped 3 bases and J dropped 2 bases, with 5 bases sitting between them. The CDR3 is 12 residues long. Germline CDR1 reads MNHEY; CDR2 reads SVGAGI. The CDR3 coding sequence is TGTGCCAGCAGTTATGGTCCCTACGAGCAGTACTTC. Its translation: CASSYGPYEQYF.

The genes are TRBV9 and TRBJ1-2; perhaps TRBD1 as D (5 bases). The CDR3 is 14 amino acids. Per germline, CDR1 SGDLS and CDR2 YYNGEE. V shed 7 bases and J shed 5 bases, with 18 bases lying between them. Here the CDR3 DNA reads TGTGCCAGCTCCGTTATGGAAGAGGGGTATGGCTACACCTTC. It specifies CASSVMEEGYGYTF.

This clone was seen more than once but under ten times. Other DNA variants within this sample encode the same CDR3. The CDR3 sequence: CAWSVGPEAFF. CDR3 DNA: TGTGCCTGGAGTGTAGGCCCTGAAGCTTTCTTT. The chain carries TRBV30 and TRBJ1-1; D unresolved. The CDR3 loop spans 11 amino acids. Trimming left V 0 bases short and J 6 bases short, with 5 bases between. CDR1 and CDR2 (germline): GTSNPN, SVGIG (reference sequence).

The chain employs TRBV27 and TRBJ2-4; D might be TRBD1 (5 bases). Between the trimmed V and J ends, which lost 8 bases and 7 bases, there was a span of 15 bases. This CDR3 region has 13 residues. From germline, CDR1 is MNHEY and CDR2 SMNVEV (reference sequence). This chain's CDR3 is CASWTFPRNIQYF. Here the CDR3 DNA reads TGTGCCAGCTGGACATTCCCGCGGAACATTCAGTACTTC.

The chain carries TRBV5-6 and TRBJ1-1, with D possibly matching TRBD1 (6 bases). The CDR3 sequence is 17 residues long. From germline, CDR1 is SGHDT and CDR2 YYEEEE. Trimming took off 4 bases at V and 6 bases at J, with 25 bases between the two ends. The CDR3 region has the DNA TGTGCCAGCAGCCTAGCAGTTAGGGGGGCGTTATTCGCTGAAGCTTTCTTT. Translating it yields CASSLAVRGALFAEAFF.

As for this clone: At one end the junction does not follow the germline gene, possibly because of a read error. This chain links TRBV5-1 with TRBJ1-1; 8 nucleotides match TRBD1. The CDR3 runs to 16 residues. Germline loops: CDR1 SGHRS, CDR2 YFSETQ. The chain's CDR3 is CASSWRPTGANTEAFF. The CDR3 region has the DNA TGTGCCAGCAGCTGGAGACCGACAGGGGCGAACACTGAAGCTTTCTTT.

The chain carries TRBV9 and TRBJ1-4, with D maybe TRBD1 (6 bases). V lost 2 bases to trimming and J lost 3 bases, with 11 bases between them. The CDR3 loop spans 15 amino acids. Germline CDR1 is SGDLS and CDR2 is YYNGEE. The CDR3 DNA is TGTGCCAGCAGCGTGGGGGGACATCCTAATGAAAAACTGTTTTTT. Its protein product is CASSVGGHPNEKLFF. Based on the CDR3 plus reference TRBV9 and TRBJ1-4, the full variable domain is DSGVTQTPKHLITATGQRVTLRCSPRSGDLSVYWYQQSLDQGLQFLIQYYNGEERAKGNILERFSAQQFPDLHSELNLSSLELGDSALYFCASSVGGHPNEKLFFGSGTQLSVL.

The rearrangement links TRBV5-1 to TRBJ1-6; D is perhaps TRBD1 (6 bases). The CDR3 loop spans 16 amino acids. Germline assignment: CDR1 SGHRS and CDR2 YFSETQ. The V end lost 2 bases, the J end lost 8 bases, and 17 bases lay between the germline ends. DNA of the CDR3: TGCGCCAGCAGCTTTGGCAGGAACCCAGGGGATTCACCCCTCCACTTT. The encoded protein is CASSFGRNPGDSPLHF.

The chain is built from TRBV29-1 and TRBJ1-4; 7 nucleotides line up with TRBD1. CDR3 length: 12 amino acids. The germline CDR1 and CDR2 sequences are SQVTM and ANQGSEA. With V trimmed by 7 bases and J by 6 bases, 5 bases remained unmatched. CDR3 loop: CSAGGQDEKLFF. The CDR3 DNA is TGCAGCGCTGGTGGACAGGATGAAAAACTGTTTTTT.

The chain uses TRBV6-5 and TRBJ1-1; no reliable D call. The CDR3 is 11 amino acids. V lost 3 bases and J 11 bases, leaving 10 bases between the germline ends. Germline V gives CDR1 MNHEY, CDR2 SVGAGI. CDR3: CASSYGYGAFF. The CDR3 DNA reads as TGTGCCAGCAGTTATGGCTATGGTGCTTTCTTT.

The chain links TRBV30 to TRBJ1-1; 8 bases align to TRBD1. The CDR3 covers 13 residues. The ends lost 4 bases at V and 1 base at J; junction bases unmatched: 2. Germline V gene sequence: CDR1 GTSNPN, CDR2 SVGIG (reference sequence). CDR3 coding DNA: TGTGCCTGGACCGGACAGGGGAACACTGAAGCTTTCTTT. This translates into CAWTGQGNTEAFF.

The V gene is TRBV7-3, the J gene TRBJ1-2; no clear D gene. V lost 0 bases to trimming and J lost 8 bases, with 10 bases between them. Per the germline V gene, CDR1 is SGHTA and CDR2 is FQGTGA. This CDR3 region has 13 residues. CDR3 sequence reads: CASSLTSRVGYTF. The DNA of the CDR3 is TGTGCCAGCAGCTTAACGTCGAGGGTCGGCTACACCTTC.

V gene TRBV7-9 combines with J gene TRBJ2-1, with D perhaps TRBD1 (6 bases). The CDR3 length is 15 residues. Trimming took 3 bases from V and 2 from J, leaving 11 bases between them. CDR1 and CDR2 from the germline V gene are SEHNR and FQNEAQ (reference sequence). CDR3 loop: CASSFTGFTYNEQFF. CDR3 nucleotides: TGTGCCAGCAGCTTTACAGGGTTCACCTACAATGAGCAGTTCTTC.

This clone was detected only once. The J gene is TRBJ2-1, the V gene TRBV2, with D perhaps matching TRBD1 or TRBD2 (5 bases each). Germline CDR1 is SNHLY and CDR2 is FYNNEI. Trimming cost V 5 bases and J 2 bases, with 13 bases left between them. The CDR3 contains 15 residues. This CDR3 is CASSRSGSTYNEQFF. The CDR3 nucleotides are TGTGCCAGCAGTCGATCAGGGAGTACCTACAATGAGCAGTTCTTC.